Shown below are 26 T cell receptor beta chains from a single sample sequenced in a study of cytomegalovirus exposure and HLA in healthy donors. Both 60 Vbeta primers and 13 Jbeta primers went into the PCR. Measured with immunoSEQ multiplex PCR; TCRdb has only the in-frame clones, and not every one. Here the sample spans about 120,000 clones, about three quarters being singletons. Input material: PBMCs. The source is a female donor in good health and CMV-seronegative.

The chain uses TRBV30 and TRBJ2-5; 7 bases align to TRBD1. Germline CDR1 reads GTSNPN; CDR2 reads SVGIG (reference sequence). Losses at the gene ends were 7 bases for V and 3 bases for J; bases not matched to a gene: 2. The CDR3 covers 11 residues. The CDR3 spells CASGTEETQYF. CDR3 DNA: TGTGCCTCCGGGACAGAAGAGACCCAGTACTTC. Using reference TRBV30 and TRBJ2-5 for the parts outside the CDR3, the full variable domain is SQTIHQWPATLVQPVGSPLSLECTVEGTSNPNLYWYRQAAGRGLQLLFYSVGIGQISSEVPQNLSASRPQDRQFILSSKKLLLSDSGFYLCASGTEETQYFGPGTRLLVL.

This rearrangement joins TRBV7-2 to TRBJ1-4; the D gene is possibly TRBD1 (5 bases). The germline V and J ends were trimmed by 1 base and 2 bases, with 11 bases remaining between them. CDR1 is SGHTA, CDR2 FQGNSA, per germline. The CDR3 is 16 residues long. Written as DNA, the CDR3 is TGTGCCAGCAGCTTAGGGGGCGCTGCCACTAATGAAAAACTGTTTTTT. Its protein is CASSLGGAATNEKLFF.

The chain is built from TRBV5-6 and TRBJ2-7, with TRBD1 identical over 9 bases. The CDR3 covers 13 residues. The V gene's germline CDR1 is SGHDT and CDR2 YYEEEE. J was trimmed by 5 bases and V by 7 bases; bases with no gene match: 7. The CDR3 coding sequence is TGTGCCAGCGGGGGACAGGGAAAGCACGAGCAGTACTTC. It is translated as CASGGQGKHEQYF. The full variable domain, with the rest looked up from reference TRBV5-6 and TRBJ2-7, is DAGVTQSPTHLIKTRGQQVTLRCSPKSGHDTVSWYQQALGQGPQFIFQYYEEEERQRGNFPDRFSGHQFPNYSSELNVNALLLGDSALYLCASGGQGKHEQYFGPGTRLTVT.

This sequence joins TRBV7-9 and TRBJ1-1; D not resolved. V lost 0 bases, J lost 5 bases, and 7 bases lay in between. The germline gives CDR1 SEHNR, CDR2 FQNEAQ (reference sequence). This CDR3 is 13 amino acids long. The CDR3 protein is CASSLAESTEAFF. For the CDR3, the DNA is TGTGCCAGCAGCTTAGCGGAGTCTACTGAAGCTTTCTTT.

This clone was picked up one time. The chain recombines TRBV30 with TRBJ1-2; no reliable D call. CDR1 is GTSNPN and CDR2 is SVGIG in the germline V gene (reference sequence). Between the trimmed V and J ends, which lost 1 base and 5 bases, there was a span of 8 bases. This CDR3 has 12 residues. In DNA form, the CDR3 reads TGTGCCTGGAGTGGAGGATCTTATGGCTACACCTTC. This sequence encodes CAWSGGSYGYTF.

The chain employs TRBV6-6 and TRBJ1-6, with D perhaps matching TRBD1 (5 bases). Germline V gives CDR1 MNHNY, CDR2 SVGAGI (reference sequence). The V end was cut by 3 bases, the J end by 12 bases, with 15 bases between. The length of the CDR3 is 14 residues. The CDR3 protein is CASSYQGASKPLHF. In DNA form, the CDR3 reads TGTGCCAGCAGTTATCAGGGCGCAAGTAAACCCCTCCACTTT.

The chain combines TRBV7-8 with TRBJ2-3, with 8 bases lining up with TRBD1. This CDR3 region has 16 residues. Germline CDR1 is SGHVS and CDR2 is FQNEAQ. The trim removed 5 bases at V and 1 base at J, leaving 8 bases unmatched. CDR3 sequence (DNA): TGTGCCAGCAGCAATACTCCGGGACAGGGCACAGATACGCAGTATTTT. It codes for CASSNTPGQGTDTQYF. The complete variable domain, with remaining parts taken from reference TRBV7-8 and TRBJ2-3, reads GAGVSQSPRYKVAKRGQDVALRCDPISGHVSLFWYQQALGQGPEFLTYFQNEAQLDKSGLPSDRFFAERPEGSVSTLKIQRTQQEDSAVYLCASSNTPGQGTDTQYFGPGTRLTVL.

The CDR3 region is CASSLGQGDTIYF. CDR3 DNA: TGCGCCAGCAGCCTGGGACAGGGGGACACCATATATTTT. The chain carries TRBV5-1 and TRBJ1-3; TRBD1 matches at 11 bases. Germline V gene sequence: CDR1 SGHRS, CDR2 YFSETQ. CDR3 size: 13 residues. V lost 4 bases to trimming and J lost 8 bases; unmatched junction nucleotides: 2.

J is TRBJ1-1 and V is TRBV9, with 8 bases that match TRBD1. The CDR3 is 15 amino acids. Germline V gives CDR1 SGDLS, CDR2 YYNGEE. V trimming: 1 base; J trimming: 5 bases; junction bases outside the gene matches: 7. In DNA, the CDR3 is TGTGCCAGCAGCGTACCGACAGGGGAGGGGACTGAAGCTTTCTTT. It specifies CASSVPTGEGTEAFF. The variable domain in full, completed from reference TRBV9 and TRBJ1-1, reads DSGVTQTPKHLITATGQRVTLRCSPRSGDLSVYWYQQSLDQGLQFLIQYYNGEERAKGNILERFSAQQFPDLHSELNLSSLELGDSALYFCASSVPTGEGTEAFFGQGTRLTVV.

V usage is TRBV5-6 and J usage is TRBJ2-3; D possibly corresponds to TRBD1 (5 bases). Deletions cut 3 bases from V and 5 bases from J, with 16 bases between. CDR1 and CDR2 (germline): SGHDT, YYEEEE. The CDR3 has 15 amino acids. The CDR3 loop reads CASSSLPIQGDTQYF. CDR3 sequence (DNA): TGTGCCAGCAGCTCCCTCCCCATTCAGGGAGATACGCAGTATTTT.

The rearrangement joins TRBV4-3 to TRBJ1-4, with 10 bases fitting TRBD1. Germline CDR1 reads LGHNA; CDR2 reads YSLEER. V lost 3 bases to trimming and J lost 0 bases; unmatched junction nucleotides: 10. The CDR3 runs to 19 residues. The CDR3 loop is CASSHYRDRGSPTNEKLFF. CDR3 coding DNA: TGCGCCAGCAGCCATTACCGGGACAGGGGATCTCCAACTAATGAAAAACTGTTTTTT.

As concerns this clone: This may come from a read error, since a much larger clone is one base off. The chain recombines TRBV6-5 with TRBJ2-2; 7 bases match TRBD1. The J segment lost 5 bases and the V segment lost 5 bases, leaving 2 bases of the junction unmatched. CDR1 and CDR2 from the germline V gene are MNHEY and SVGAGI. The CDR3 spans 13 residues. The CDR3 sequence: CASSDRETGELFF. CDR3 nucleotide sequence: TGTGCCAGCAGTGACAGGGAAACCGGGGAGCTGTTTTTT.

The V and J genes are TRBV2 and TRBJ2-7; 7 bases are a match to TRBD2. The V and J ends lost 6 bases and 5 bases, in that order; junction bases with no gene match: 10. CDR3 length: 14 residues. CDR1 is SNHLY, CDR2 FYNNEI, per germline. The CDR3 spells CASRAGVGLDEQYF. The CDR3 DNA follows: TGTGCCAGCAGGGCGGGGGTGGGTCTCGACGAGCAGTACTTC. Looking up the rest from reference TRBV2 and TRBJ2-7 gives the full variable domain: EPEVTQTPSHQVTQMGQEVILRCVPISNHLYFYWYRQILGQKVEFLVSFYNNEISEKSEIFDDQFSVERPDGSNFTLKIRSTKLEDSAMYFCASRAGVGLDEQYFGPGTRLTVT.

The chain combines TRBV12-5 with TRBJ2-7; TRBD1 agrees at 10 bases. This CDR3 is built from 15 residues. Germline CDR1 is LGHNT and CDR2 is FRNRAP. Trimming cost V 5 bases and J 5 bases; bases outside gene matches: 9. CDR3 in DNA: TGTGCTAGTGGTCCATGGGGACAGGGGATACACGAGCAGTACTTC. It codes for CASGPWGQGIHEQYF. Full variable domain (remainder filled in from reference TRBV12-5 and TRBJ2-7): DARVTQTPRHKVTEMGQEVTMRCQPILGHNTVFWYRQTMMQGLELLAYFRNRAPLDDSGMPKDRFSAEMPDATLATLKIQPSEPRDSAVYFCASGPWGQGIHEQYFGPGTRLTVT.

The rearrangement links TRBV10-3 to TRBJ1-6; D might be TRBD1 (5 bases). V lost 0 bases and J lost 9, with 12 bases in between. Germline lookup yields CDR1 ENHRY and CDR2 SYGVKD. This CDR3 spans 15 amino acids. DNA for the CDR3: TGTGCCATCAGTGAGTCGACTACGGGGGGTTCACCCCTCCACTTT. Translated: CAISESTTGGSPLHF.

The chain joins TRBV10-3 to TRBJ2-3, with 11 bases that match TRBD2. Germline CDR1 ENHRY, CDR2 SYGVKD. This CDR3 spans 18 amino acids. Germline trimming cut 6 bases from V and 5 bases from J; bases unmatched to any gene: 16. Here the CDR3 DNA reads TGTGCCATCAGCCGGAGCTCCACTAGCGGGGGTTTCGAAGATACGCAGTATTTT. This gives the protein CAISRSSTSGGFEDTQYF.

J is TRBJ2-5 and V is TRBV13; 15 nucleotides match TRBD2. The CDR3 is made up of 19 amino acids. From germline, CDR1 is PRHDT and CDR2 FYEKMQ (reference sequence). V lost 5 bases and J lost 5; bases outside the gene matches: 15. The CDR3 nucleotides read TGTGCCAGCAGCCCAAGCACCGGGACTAGCGGGGGGACGCGGGAGACCCAGTACTTC. Protein product: CASSPSTGTSGGTRETQYF.

The rearrangement joins TRBV25-1 to TRBJ2-7; no clear D. Germline CDR1 MGHDK, CDR2 SYGVNS. V dropped 5 bases and J dropped 2 bases, with 16 bases sitting between them. This CDR3 is 15 amino acids long. CDR3 region: CASSPTDTGAYEQYF. CDR3 nucleotides: TGTGCCAGCAGTCCTACAGACACCGGCGCCTACGAGCAGTACTTC.

The gene calls are TRBV9 and TRBJ2-3, with D possibly being TRBD2 (5 bases). Trimming took off 0 bases at V and 3 bases at J, with 8 bases between the two ends. The CDR3 has 14 amino acids. The germline CDR1 and CDR2 sequences are SGDLS and YYNGEE. The CDR3, as DNA: TGTGCCAGCAGCGTAGCGGGATGGACAGATACGCAGTATTTT. This translates into CASSVAGWTDTQYF.

This sequence joins TRBV14 and TRBJ2-5; the D gene is possibly TRBD2 (5 bases). V shed 0 bases and J shed 4 bases, with 9 bases lying between them. This CDR3 has 14 amino acids. Per the germline V gene, CDR1 is SGHDN and CDR2 is FVKESK. CDR3 amino acids: CASSQDGLAETQYF. The CDR3 DNA reads TGTGCCAGCAGCCAAGATGGACTCGCAGAGACCCAGTACTTC.

CDR3 residues: CASSLGGNGELFF. CDR3 DNA: TGCGCCAGCAGCTTGGGCGGGAACGGGGAGCTGTTTTTT. This chain joins TRBV5-1 and TRBJ2-2; D may be TRBD2 (6 bases). This CDR3 is built from 13 residues. Trimming took off 0 bases at V and 7 bases at J, with 7 bases between the two ends. Germline CDR1 and CDR2: SGHRS and YFSETQ.

This clone appeared a single time. The gene calls are TRBV5-1 and TRBJ2-7; unclear D gene. CDR3 size: 14 residues. V lost 0 bases, J lost 5 bases, and 12 bases lay in between. Germline CDR1 reads SGHRS; CDR2 reads YFSETQ. The CDR3 reads CASSLGFDPDEQYF. CDR3 nucleotides: TGCGCCAGCAGCTTGGGGTTTGATCCGGACGAGCAGTACTTC.

The chain uses TRBV9 and TRBJ2-6, with 8 bases that match TRBD2. The CDR3 has 19 amino acids. The junction had 10 bases not matched to a gene; V was cut back by 2 bases and J by 0 bases. Germline V CDR1 and CDR2: SGDLS, YYNGEE. In DNA, the CDR3 is TGTGCCAGCAGCGTTCGCGGGGGGCCCTTACCCTCTGGGGCCAACGTCCTGACTTTC. Residues: CASSVRGGPLPSGANVLTF.

The rearrangement joins TRBV9 to TRBJ2-7; D might be TRBD1 (6 bases). This CDR3 region has 15 residues. V dropped 0 bases and J dropped 7 bases, with 17 bases sitting between them. The germline CDR1 and CDR2 sequences are SGDLS and YYNGEE. Here the CDR3 reads CASSVDPGDVGEQYF. The CDR3 nucleotides read TGTGCCAGCAGCGTAGATCCAGGGGATGTAGGGGAGCAGTACTTC.

Worth noting for this clone: The same CDR3 is also encoded by other DNA sequences in this sample. The chain combines TRBV5-6 with TRBJ2-1, with 7 bases aligning to TRBD1. This CDR3 is built from 17 residues. Germline V gene data show CDR1 as SGHDT and CDR2 as YYEEEE. J gave up 2 bases and V 0 bases, and 8 bases lay outside the gene matches. CDR3 DNA sequence: TGTGCCAGCAGCTTGGGATTCGGGACAGTGACCTACAATGAGCAGTTCTTC. Protein sequence: CASSLGFGTVTYNEQFF.

The J gene is TRBJ1-1, the V gene TRBV6-5; unclear D gene. This CDR3 comprises 16 residues. Germline CDR1 MNHEY, CDR2 SVGAGI. Trimming took off 2 bases at V and 4 bases at J, with 17 bases between the two ends. CDR3: CASSYLGPREGTEAFF. The DNA for the CDR3 is TGTGCCAGCAGTTACCTTGGGCCCCGGGAGGGCACTGAAGCTTTCTTT.